This T cell receptor beta chain was profiled in a study of beta chain features in type 1 diabetes. Turning to the study itself: The patient and healthy donor groups were comparable for age, gender and cell yields.

The junction had 13 bases not matched to a gene; V was cut back by 10 bases and J by 5 bases. The CDR3 has 14 amino acids. Germline CDR1 reads SNHLY; CDR2 reads FYNNEI. Study-level results: All four CD4+ subsets from Type 1 diabetes patients carried moderately but significantly shorter TCRB CDR3s. At VDJ recombination sites, type 1 diabetes patients had fewer insertions and more deleted nucleotides.

Remarks on this clone: Its cognate antigen is unknown.

Expressed TCRB transcripts were sequenced, since all the RNA that had been isolated was reverse transcribed. Assay: immunoSEQ multiplex PCR; the TCRdb copy retains only in-frame clones and omits some. The data contain 150,000 to 190,000 clones, 10% of them seen just once; the ten biggest clones take up approximately 0.46%. This clonotype was sampled from a young man with type 1 diabetes. The chain couples TRBV2 to TRBJ2-5; 7 positions agree with TRBD1. Sequences were obtained from central memory CD4+ T cells from blood. The CDR3: CATTQGVGRETQYF. CDR3 sequence (DNA): TGTGCCACGACTCAGGGGGTCGGGCGGGAGACCCAGTACTTC.